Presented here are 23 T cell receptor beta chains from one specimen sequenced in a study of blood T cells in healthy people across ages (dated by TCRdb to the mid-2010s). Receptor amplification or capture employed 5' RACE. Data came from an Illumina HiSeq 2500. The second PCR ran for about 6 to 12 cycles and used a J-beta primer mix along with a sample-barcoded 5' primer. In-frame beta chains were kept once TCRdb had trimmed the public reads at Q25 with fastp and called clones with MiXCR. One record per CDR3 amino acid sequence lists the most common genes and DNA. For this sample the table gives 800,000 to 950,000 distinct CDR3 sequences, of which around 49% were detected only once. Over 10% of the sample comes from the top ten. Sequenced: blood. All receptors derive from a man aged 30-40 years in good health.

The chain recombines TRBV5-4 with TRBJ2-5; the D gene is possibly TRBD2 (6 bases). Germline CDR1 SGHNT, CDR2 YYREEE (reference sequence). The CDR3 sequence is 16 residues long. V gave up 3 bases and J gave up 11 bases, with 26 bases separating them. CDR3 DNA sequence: TGTGCCAGCAGCTCGGATTGGGCGGGGACCTACAATGAGCAGTACTTC. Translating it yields CASSSDWAGTYNEQYF.

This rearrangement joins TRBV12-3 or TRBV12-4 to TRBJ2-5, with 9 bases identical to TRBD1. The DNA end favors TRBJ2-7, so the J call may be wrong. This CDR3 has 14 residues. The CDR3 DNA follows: TGTGCCAGCACCAAGACAGGGGGGGACTACGAGCAGTACTTC. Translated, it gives CASTKTGGDYEQYF.

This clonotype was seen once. The CDR3 is CAWSLTGGPKNIQYF. The CDR3 DNA sequence: TGTGCCTGGAGTCTAACCGGGGGGCCCAAAAACATTCAGTACTTC. The chain employs TRBV30 and TRBJ2-4, with a tentative D call TRBD2 (7 bases). The CDR3 covers 15 residues. CDR1 is GTSNPN and CDR2 is SVGIG in the germline V gene (reference sequence). V was pared by 2 bases and J by 2 bases, with 13 bases between.

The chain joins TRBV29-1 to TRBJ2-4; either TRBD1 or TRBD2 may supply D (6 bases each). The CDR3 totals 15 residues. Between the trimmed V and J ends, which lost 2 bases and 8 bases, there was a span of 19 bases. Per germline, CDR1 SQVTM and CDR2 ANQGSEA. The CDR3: CSVELAQGTLDIQYF. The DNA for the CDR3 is TGCAGCGTTGAATTAGCCCAGGGGACTTTGGACATTCAGTACTTC.

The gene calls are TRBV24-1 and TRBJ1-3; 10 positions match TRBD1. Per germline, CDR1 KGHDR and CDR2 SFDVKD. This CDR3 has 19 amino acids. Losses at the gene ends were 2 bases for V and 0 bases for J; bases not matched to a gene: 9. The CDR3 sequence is CATSDSGTGVGISGNTIYF. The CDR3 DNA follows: TGTGCCACCAGTGATTCCGGGACAGGGGTCGGAATCTCTGGAAACACCATATATTTT.

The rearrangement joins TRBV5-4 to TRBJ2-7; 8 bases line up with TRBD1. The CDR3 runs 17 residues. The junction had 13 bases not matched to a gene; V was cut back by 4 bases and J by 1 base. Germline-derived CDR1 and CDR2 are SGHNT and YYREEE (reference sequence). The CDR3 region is CASSGGPGTGFSYEQYF. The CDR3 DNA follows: TGTGCCAGCAGCGGAGGTCCCGGGACAGGATTTTCCTACGAGCAGTACTTC.

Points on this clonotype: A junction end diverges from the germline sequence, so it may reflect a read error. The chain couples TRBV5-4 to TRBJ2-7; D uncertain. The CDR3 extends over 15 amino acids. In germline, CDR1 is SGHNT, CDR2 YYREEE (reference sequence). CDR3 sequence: CASSQTSRNSYELYF. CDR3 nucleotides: TGTGCCAGCAGCCAGACCAGCCGTAACTCCTACGAGCTGTACTTC.

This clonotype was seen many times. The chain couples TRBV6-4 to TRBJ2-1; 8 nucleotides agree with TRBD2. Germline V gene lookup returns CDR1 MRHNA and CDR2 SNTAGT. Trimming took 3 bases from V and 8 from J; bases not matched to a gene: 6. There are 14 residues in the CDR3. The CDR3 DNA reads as TGTGCCAGCAGTGAGCGGGGGGATAATGATGAGCAGTTCTTC. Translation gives CASSERGDNDEQFF.

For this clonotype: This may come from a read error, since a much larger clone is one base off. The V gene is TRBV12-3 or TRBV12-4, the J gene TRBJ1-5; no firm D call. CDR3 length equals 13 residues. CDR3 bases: TGTGCCAGCAGCAGTACGGGCAAGCAGCCCCAGCATTTT. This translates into CASSSTGKQPQHF.

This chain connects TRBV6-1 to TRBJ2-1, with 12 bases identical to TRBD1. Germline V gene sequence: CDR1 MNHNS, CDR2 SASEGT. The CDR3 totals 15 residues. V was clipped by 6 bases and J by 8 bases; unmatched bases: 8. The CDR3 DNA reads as TGTGCCAGCAGGGATGCGGGACAGGGGGCCTATGAGCAGTTCTTC. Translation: CASRDAGQGAYEQFF.

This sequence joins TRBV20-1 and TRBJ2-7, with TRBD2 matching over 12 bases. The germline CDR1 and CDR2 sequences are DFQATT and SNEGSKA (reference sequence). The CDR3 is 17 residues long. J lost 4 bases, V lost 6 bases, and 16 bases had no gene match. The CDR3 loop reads CSANDLLAGGHAYEQYF. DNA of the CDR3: TGCAGTGCAAATGATCTACTAGCGGGGGGACACGCTTACGAGCAGTACTTC.

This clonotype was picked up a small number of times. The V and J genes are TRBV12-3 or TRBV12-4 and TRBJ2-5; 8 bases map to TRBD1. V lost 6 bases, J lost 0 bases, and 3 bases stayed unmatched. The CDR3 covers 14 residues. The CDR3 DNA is TGTGCCAGCAGGAGACAGGGGTACCAAGAGACCCAGTACTTC. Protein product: CASRRQGYQETQYF.

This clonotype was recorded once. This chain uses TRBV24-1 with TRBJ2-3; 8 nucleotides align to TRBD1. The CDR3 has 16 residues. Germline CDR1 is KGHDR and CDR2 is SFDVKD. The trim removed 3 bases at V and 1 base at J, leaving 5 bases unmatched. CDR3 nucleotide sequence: TGTGCCACCAGTGATATCAGGGGGCCCCGCACAGATACGCAGTATTTT. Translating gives CATSDIRGPRTDTQYF.

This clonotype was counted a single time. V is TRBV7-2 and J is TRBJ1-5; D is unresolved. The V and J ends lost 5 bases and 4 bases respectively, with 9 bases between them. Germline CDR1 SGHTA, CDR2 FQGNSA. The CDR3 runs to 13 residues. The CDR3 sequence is CASSTRRNQPQHF. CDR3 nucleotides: TGTGCCAGCAGCACCCGACGAAATCAGCCCCAGCATTTT.

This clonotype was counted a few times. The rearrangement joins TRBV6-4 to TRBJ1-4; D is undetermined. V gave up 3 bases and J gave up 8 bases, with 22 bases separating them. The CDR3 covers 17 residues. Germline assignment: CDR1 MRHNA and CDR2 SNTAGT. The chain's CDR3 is CASSEILSRGKKEKLFF. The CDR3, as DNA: TGTGCCAGCAGTGAAATCCTGTCCCGGGGAAAGAAGGAAAAACTGTTTTTT.

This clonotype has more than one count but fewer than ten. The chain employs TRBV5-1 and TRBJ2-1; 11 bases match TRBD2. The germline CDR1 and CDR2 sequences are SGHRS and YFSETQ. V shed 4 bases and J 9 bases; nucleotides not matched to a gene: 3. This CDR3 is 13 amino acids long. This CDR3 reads CASSPTSGGEQFF. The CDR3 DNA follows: TGCGCCAGCAGCCCAACTAGCGGGGGTGAGCAGTTCTTC.

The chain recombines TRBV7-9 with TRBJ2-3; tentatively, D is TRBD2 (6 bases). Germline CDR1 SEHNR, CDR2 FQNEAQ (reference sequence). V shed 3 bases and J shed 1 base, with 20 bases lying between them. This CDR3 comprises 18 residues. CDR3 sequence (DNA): TGTGCCAGCAGCTTGGCAGGCGGGTTGCGGGGACGCACAGATACGCAGTATTTT. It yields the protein CASSLAGGLRGRTDTQYF.

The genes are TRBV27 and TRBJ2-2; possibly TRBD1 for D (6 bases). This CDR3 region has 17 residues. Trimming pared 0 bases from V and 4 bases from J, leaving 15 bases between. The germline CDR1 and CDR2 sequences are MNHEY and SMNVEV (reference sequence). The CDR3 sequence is CASSLSQGSLSTGELFF. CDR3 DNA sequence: TGTGCCAGCAGTTTATCTCAGGGGAGTCTGAGCACCGGGGAGCTGTTTTTT.

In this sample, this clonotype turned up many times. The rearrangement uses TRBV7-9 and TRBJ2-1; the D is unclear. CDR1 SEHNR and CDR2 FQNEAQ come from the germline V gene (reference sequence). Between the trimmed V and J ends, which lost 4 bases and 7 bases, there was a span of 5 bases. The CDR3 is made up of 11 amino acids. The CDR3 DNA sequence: TGTGCCAGCAGCTCCTCGAATGAGCAGTTCTTC. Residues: CASSSSNEQFF.

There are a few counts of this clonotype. CDR3 DNA sequence: TGTGCCAGCAGCCAAGATAGGAATCGGGAGCAGTACTTC. Translation: CASSQDRNREQYF. V and J are TRBV3-1 and TRBJ2-5; a weak D match, TRBD2 (6 bases). This CDR3 comprises 13 residues. Germline loops: CDR1 LGHDT, CDR2 YNNKEL (reference sequence). V dropped 0 bases and J dropped 11 bases, with 13 bases sitting between them.

DNA for the CDR3: TGTGCCAGCGGACCCTCAGGACAGGGGGTCTACGAGCAGTACTTC. Translation: CASGPSGQGVYEQYF. This rearrangement joins TRBV13 to TRBJ2-5; 10 positions match TRBD1. Matching the DNA end better, TRBJ2-7 makes the J call doubtful. The length of the CDR3 is 15 residues. Germline assignment: CDR1 PRHDT and CDR2 FYEKMQ (reference sequence).

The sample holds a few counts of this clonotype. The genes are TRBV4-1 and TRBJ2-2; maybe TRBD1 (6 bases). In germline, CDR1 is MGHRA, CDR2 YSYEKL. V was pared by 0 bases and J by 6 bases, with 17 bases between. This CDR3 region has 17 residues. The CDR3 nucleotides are TGCGCCAGCAGCCAAGATAGCGCACAGGGAAGGGCCGGGGAGCTGTTTTTT. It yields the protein CASSQDSAQGRAGELFF.

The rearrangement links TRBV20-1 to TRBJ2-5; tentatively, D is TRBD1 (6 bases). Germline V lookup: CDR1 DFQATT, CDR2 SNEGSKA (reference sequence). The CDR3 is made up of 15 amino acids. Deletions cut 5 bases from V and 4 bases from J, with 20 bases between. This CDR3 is CSALTGTLAGETQYF. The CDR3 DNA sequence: TGCAGTGCTTTGACCGGGACACTGGCTGGAGAGACCCAGTACTTC.